This TCR beta chain emerged from a study of cytomegalovirus exposure and HLA in healthy donors. Both 60 Vbeta primers and 13 Jbeta primers went into the PCR. Profiling relied on immunoSEQ multiplex PCR, and the TCRdb table lists in-frame clones only, not all of them. The data contain about 120,000 clones, approximately 80% of them singletons. Source material: PBMCs. This clonotype was obtained from a woman aged 55-69 years in good health and CMV-seropositive.

The CDR3 nucleotides read TGTGCCAGCAGCTTAGGTGGTGGCAGCAATCAGCCCCAGCATTTT. Translation gives CASSLGGGSNQPQHF. V usage is TRBV11-2 and J usage is TRBJ1-5; the D is unclear. Germline CDR1 is SGHAT and CDR2 is FQNNGV. Trimming stripped 1 base from V and 1 base from J, with 8 bases between. The CDR3 contains 15 residues.